Sequencing of this T cell receptor (beta chain) was carried out in a study of identical twins (dated by TCRdb to about 2016). Describing the broader study: The study deep-sequenced TCR alpha and beta repertoires from monozygotic twins, unrelated adults of various ages and cord blood to test whether fetal clonotypes persist. To rule out contamination, the twin experiments were replicated at different times with different library preparation protocols. The paper as a whole reports these results and caveats: Abundant cord blood beta clonotypes carried fewer insertions; young adult naive repertoires showed a weaker similar trend, while memory repertoires showed none. Out-of-frame TCR alpha sequences shared between twins showed an excess of low generation-probability sequences compared with coincidental sharing between unrelated individuals. Zero-insertion analyses could be partly confounded by invariant T cells such as MAIT and iNKT, though diverse VJ usage argued against such confounding for most clonotypes. Because the same donors could not be followed over many years, the conclusions relied on cross-sectional statistical analysis. In monozygotic twins, out-of-frame TCR alpha sharing was systematically underestimated by recombination models, although the models agreed with sharing between unrelated individuals. In beta out-of-frame sequences, excess twin sharing was weaker, because having fewer shared sequences lowered the signal-to-noise ratio.

V and J are truncated by 2 bases and 2 bases respectively, leaving an intervening sequence of 9 bases. Including the terminal cysteine and phenylalanine, the CDR3 comprises 13 residues. Only the CDR3 DNA is retained, 39 bases long and in frame from the first base. The germline V gene supplies CDR1 SQVTM and CDR2 ANQGSEA. This clonotype was picked up many times. Its antigen remains unidentified. It has no much larger one-base neighbor in the sample; base qualities were not kept. Every donor was a healthy Caucasian. Using Miltenyi CD45RO+ enrichment and human naive T-cell isolation kits, memory (CD45RO+) and naive T cells were isolated from PBMC. Library preparation employed 5' RACE. The instrument given in TCRdb is Illumina HiSeq 2000. A universal primer binding site was added through template switching, and the final cDNA carried a unique molecular identifier so that TCR cDNA molecules could be counted accurately. First-strand cDNA for TCR alpha and beta chains was synthesized from specific primers in the conserved constant-segment region. To control for contamination, every cDNA library carried two barcodes: a SMART-Mk sample barcode plus Illumina barcodes. TruSeq adapter sequences and Illumina sample barcodes were added in two successive PCR steps. The TCR alpha and beta cDNA libraries were sequenced on the Illumina HiSeq platform using custom primers. As for how the authors treated the data: MiGEC processed the raw reads to extract unique molecular identifiers, while MiXCR was used to determine the CDR3 positions. For each individual, recombination models were inferred using an EM algorithm with the repgenHMM and IGoR tools. The tcR package in R was used for shared clonotype analysis, with sharing normalized by the product of cloneset sizes. Out-of-frame nonproductive sequences were analyzed to study raw recombination free of thymic and clonal selection effects. The raw public reads went through TCRdb reprocessing: fastp at Q25, MiXCR clone calling, in-frame beta chains kept. Every CDR3 protein is listed once, alongside the most common genes and DNA of its rows. TCRdb's processing, not the authors', yielded these V and J calls. The sample contains about 100,000 distinct CDR3 sequences, 5.9% of them found a single time. The top ten clonotypes cover over 9.5% of the sample.

Rearrangement joined TRBV29-1 to TRBJ2-5; a confident D gene designation cannot be given. Sequencing input: memory T cells sorted from blood. What the cell subset or site label conveys for this sample: CD45RO+ enriched T cells. The TCR sequence derives from a woman in her fifties or sixties in good health. The DNA sequence is given as TGCAGCGTTGAAATAATACGACAAGAGACCCAGTACTTC. This codes for CSVEIIRQETQYF.